The table lists the clone carrying this TCR beta chain with a few counts. The data were obtained in a study of T cells after yellow fever vaccination. In TCRdb, the 5' RACE reads were re-called with MiXCR into one record per CDR3 protein. Here the sample spans 170,000 or so distinct CDR3 sequences, 7% to 10% being singletons. Germline V gene sequence: CDR1 SGDLS, CDR2 YYNGEE. V dropped 0 bases and J dropped 1; count of bases not matched to a gene: 4. The CDR3 length is 16 residues. Material: CD8+ T cells sorted from PBMCs, obtained 45 days after the yellow fever booster vaccination. The gene calls are TRBV9 and TRBJ2-3; 8 positions match TRBD2. The source is a man aged 18 to 35 who received the YFV17D yellow fever vaccine. The CDR3 region has the DNA TGTGCCAGCAGCGTAGCGCTAGCGGGTGGCACAGATACGCAGTATTTT. It is translated as CASSVALAGGTDTQYF.